This TCR beta chain was captured in a study of T-cell reconstitution after alpha-beta-depleted transplantation in children (dated by TCRdb to the mid-2010s). Study-level background: Using TCR repertoire profiling, the study quantitatively followed how T-cell immune reconstitution unfolded in children after TCRalphabeta/CD19-depleted allogeneic hematopoietic cell transplantation.

In regard to this clonotype: Its binding antigen is unknown. No clone much larger than this one lies a single base away; base qualities are absent.

Sample treatment or condition, as interpreted from the label and publication: allogeneic hematopoietic cell transplantation with graft depleted of TCRalphabeta T cells and CD19 B cells. TCRalphabeta/CD19-depleted allogeneic hematopoietic cell grafts were given to the transplant recipients, all of whom were children. Findings and caveats that apply to the study as a whole: The high TCRbeta diversity at day 60 in some patients was ascribed to recipient T cells and intrathymic progenitors that had survived conditioning. About two months after transplant, the apparently early recovery of alphabetaT-cell counts reportedly depended on just several hundred clones that had expanded rapidly and came from non-depleted graft cells. Over the following months the frequencies of hyperexpanded clones went down, and after one year T-cell counts and TCRbeta diversity were mostly credited to newly produced T cells.

The germline V gene gives CDR1 as MDHEN and CDR2 as SYDVKM. The CDR3 runs 16 amino acids, cysteine and phenylalanine included. Kept here is only the CDR3 DNA, which spans 48 bases and is read in frame from base 1. Trimming removed 5 bases from V and 0 bases from J, leaving 14 bases between the germline ends. Libraries were prepared through PCR. This sample was sequenced with an Illumina HiSeq 2500. Molecular barcoding was employed in the preparation of TCR libraries, with unique molecular identifiers being used to normalize TCRbeta repertoire quantification. The public reads were quality trimmed at Q25 with fastp and then assembled into clones with MiXCR by TCRdb, keeping productive beta chains. Rows merge per CDR3 protein into single entries with the most common DNA and genes. A total of 140,000 to 150,000 distinct CDR3 sequences appear in this sample, 7.5% to 9% of them only once. The top ten constitute roughly 20% of the sample.

The material sequenced was PBMCs, mostly from graft donor cells, taken 180 days after TCRalphabeta/CD19-depleted stem cell transplant. The chain is encoded by TRBV28 joined to TRBJ2-4, with TRBD2 as a weak D call on 5 bases. The sequence came from a female patient aged 2 to 10 who had a stem cell transplant for congenital amegakaryocytic thrombocytopenia, so the T cells may come from the graft donor. This receptor has the CDR3 CASSAGSSIAKNIQYF. In nucleotides, the sequence is TGTGCCAGCAGTGCCGGGTCTAGCATAGCCAAAAACATTCAGTACTTC.